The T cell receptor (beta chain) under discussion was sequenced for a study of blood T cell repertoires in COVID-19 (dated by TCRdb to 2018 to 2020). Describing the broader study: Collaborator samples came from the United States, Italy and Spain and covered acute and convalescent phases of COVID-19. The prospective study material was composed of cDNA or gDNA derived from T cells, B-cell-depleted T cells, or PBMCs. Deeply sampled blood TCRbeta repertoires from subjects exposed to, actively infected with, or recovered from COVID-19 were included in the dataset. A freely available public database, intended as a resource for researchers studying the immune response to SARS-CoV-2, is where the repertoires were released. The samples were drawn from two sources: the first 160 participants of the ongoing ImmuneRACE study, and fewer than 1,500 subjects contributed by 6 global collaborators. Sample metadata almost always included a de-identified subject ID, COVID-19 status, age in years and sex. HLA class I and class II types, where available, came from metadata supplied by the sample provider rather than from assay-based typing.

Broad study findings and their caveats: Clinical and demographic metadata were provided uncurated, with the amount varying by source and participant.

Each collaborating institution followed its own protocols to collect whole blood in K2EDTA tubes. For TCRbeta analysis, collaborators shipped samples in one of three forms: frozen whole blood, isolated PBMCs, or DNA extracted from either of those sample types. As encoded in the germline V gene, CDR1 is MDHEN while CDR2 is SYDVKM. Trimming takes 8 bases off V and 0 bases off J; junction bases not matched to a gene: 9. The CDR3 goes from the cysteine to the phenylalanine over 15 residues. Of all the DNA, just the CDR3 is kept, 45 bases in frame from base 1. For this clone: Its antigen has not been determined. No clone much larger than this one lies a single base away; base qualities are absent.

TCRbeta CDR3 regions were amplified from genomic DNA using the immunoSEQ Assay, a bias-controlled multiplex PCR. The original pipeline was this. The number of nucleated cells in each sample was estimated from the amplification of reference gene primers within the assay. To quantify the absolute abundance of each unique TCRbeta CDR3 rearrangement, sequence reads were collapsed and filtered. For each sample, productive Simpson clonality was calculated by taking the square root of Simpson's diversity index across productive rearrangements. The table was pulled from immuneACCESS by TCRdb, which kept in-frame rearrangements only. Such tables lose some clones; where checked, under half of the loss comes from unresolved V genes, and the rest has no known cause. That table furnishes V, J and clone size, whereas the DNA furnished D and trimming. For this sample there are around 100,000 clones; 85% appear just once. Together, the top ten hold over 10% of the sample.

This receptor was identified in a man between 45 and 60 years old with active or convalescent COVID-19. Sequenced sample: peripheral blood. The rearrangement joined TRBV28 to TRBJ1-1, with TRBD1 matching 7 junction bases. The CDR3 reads CASPPTGVVNTEAFF. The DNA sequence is TGTGCCAGCCCTCCTACAGGGGTCGTGAACACTGAAGCTTTCTTT.